The 14 T cell receptor beta chains below were found in one sample sequenced in a study of blood T cell repertoires in COVID-19. Only in-frame clones appear in the TCRdb table, and some are missing; sequencing was by immunoSEQ multiplex PCR. The sample yields fewer than 500,000 clones, about 90% seen once. Sequenced material: PBMCs or T cells enriched from blood (not recorded which). These receptors were taken from a man aged 30 to 39 who had recovered from COVID-19.

This clone has just a few counts. V usage is TRBV11-2 and J usage is TRBJ2-2; a possible D gene is TRBD1 (6 bases). This CDR3 region has 19 residues. V lost 2 bases and J 2 bases, leaving 21 bases between the germline ends. Germline CDR1 is SGHAT and CDR2 is FQNNGV. The CDR3 reads CASSLRIPQGSPNTGELFF. In DNA, the CDR3 is TGTGCCAGCAGCTTACGCATCCCACAGGGCTCCCCTAACACCGGGGAGCTGTTTTTT.

Here the CDR3 DNA reads TGTGCCAGCAGATACGAGCAGGCATATGGCTACACCTTC. Translation: CASRYEQAYGYTF. This rearrangement joins TRBV6-5 to TRBJ1-2; D not certain. V lost 6 bases, J lost 5 bases, and 13 bases lay in between. Looked up from germline, CDR1 is MNHEY and CDR2 is SVGAGI. The CDR3 spans 13 residues.

V is TRBV15 and J is TRBJ2-4; 7 bases line up with TRBD1. Per the germline V gene, CDR1 is LNHNV and CDR2 is YYDKDF (reference sequence). The CDR3 is 15 amino acids. V was pared by 2 bases and J by 6 bases, with 7 bases of the junction left unmatched. The CDR3 region is CATSRFGTELNIQYF. The CDR3 DNA reads TGTGCCACCAGCAGATTCGGGACAGAGCTAAACATTCAGTACTTC.

The chain recombines TRBV6-1 with TRBJ1-2; D is perhaps TRBD1 (5 bases). The CDR3 has 16 residues. Trimming pared 4 bases from V and 0 bases from J, leaving 15 bases between. Per the germline V gene, CDR1 is MNHNS and CDR2 is SASEGT. DNA of the CDR3: TGTGCCAGCAGTGCCCCCCGGGACTTAGCTAACTATGGCTACACCTTC. Encoded protein: CASSAPRDLANYGYTF.

This chain connects TRBV30 to TRBJ2-7; D not certain. From germline, CDR1 is GTSNPN and CDR2 SVGIG (reference sequence). V was cut by 2 bases and J by 2 bases, with 10 bases left in between. The CDR3 sequence is 13 residues long. In DNA form, the CDR3 reads TGTGCCTGGAGTCGGTACTCTCCCTACGAGCAGTACTTC. It translates to CAWSRYSPYEQYF.

CDR3 nucleotide sequence: TGTGCCAGCAGTTACCTTCCGCGGGGGGGCACAGATACGCAGTATTTT. Amino acids: CASSYLPRGGTDTQYF. The chain joins TRBV6-5 to TRBJ2-3; 8 nucleotides line up with TRBD2. The CDR3 is made up of 16 amino acids. J was trimmed by 1 base and V by 2 bases; bases with no gene match: 5. The germline gives CDR1 MNHEY, CDR2 SVGAGI.

The chain joins TRBV29-1 to TRBJ1-4; 7 bases are shared with TRBD1. Germline V CDR1 and CDR2: SQVTM, ANQGSEA. CDR3 length: 14 residues. V was pared by 3 bases and J by 4 bases, with 5 bases of the junction left unmatched. CDR3 sequence reads: CSVEGTARNEKLFF. CDR3 DNA: TGCAGCGTTGAGGGGACAGCCCGTAATGAAAAACTGTTTTTT.

This clone occurred once. The gene calls are TRBV4-3 and TRBJ2-2, with D possibly being TRBD1 (6 bases). The CDR3 consists of 16 residues. Germline loops: CDR1 LGHNA, CDR2 YSLEER. Trimming cost V 4 bases and J 5 bases, with 17 bases left between them. The CDR3 protein is CASSLGAAGDTGELFF. As DNA, the CDR3 is TGCGCCAGCAGCCTTGGCGCGGCAGGGGATACCGGGGAGCTGTTTTTT.

This clone was counted between two and nine times. This chain links TRBV6-2 or TRBV6-3 with TRBJ1-6; D not certain. The CDR3 consists of 14 residues. CDR1 MNHEY and CDR2 SVGEGT come from the germline V gene. Trimming removed 3 bases from V and 13 bases from J, with 16 bases in between. The CDR3 sequence is CASSYSAPGSPLHF. The CDR3 DNA is TGTGCCAGCAGTTATTCAGCCCCGGGGAGTCCCCTCCACTTT.

Comments on this clone: The final CDR3 position lacks the conserved phenylalanine or tryptophan, pointing to a likely read error. The DNA is left out, because the CDR3 cannot be placed on it with certainty; the CDR3 is given as TCRdb lists it. The V and J genes are TRBV12-3 or TRBV12-4 and TRBJ1-1. Inclusive of both ends, the CDR3 amounts to 13 amino acids. The CDR3 reads CATADLGDTLPDL.

This CDR3 reads CATSDPQTPRSPNQPQHF. The DNA of the CDR3 is TGTGCCACCAGTGACCCTCAGACCCCCAGGTCCCCTAATCAGCCCCAGCATTTT. The J gene is TRBJ1-5, the V gene TRBV24-1; no firm D call. CDR3 length: 18 residues. Trimming took off 4 bases at V and 4 bases at J, with 22 bases between the two ends. Germline V gene lookup returns CDR1 KGHDR and CDR2 SFDVKD.

This chain uses TRBV5-1 with TRBJ2-3, with a tentative D call TRBD2 (5 bases). Trimming pared 3 bases from V and 11 bases from J, leaving 19 bases between. Germline values: CDR1 SGHRS, CDR2 YFSETQ. The CDR3 is 14 amino acids. The CDR3 region is CASSSDIPKEGQYF. In nucleotides, the CDR3 is TGCGCCAGCAGCTCTGACATCCCCAAAGAGGGGCAGTATTTT.

This chain uses TRBV28 with TRBJ2-7; 7 bases line up with TRBD1. The junction had 9 bases not matched to a gene; V was cut back by 7 bases and J by 3 bases. The CDR3 is 14 residues long. CDR1 is MDHEN, CDR2 SYDVKM, per germline. CDR3 sequence: CASTEGGQFYEQYF. DNA for the CDR3: TGTGCCAGCACCGAAGGGGGACAGTTCTACGAGCAGTACTTC.

The V and J genes are TRBV5-1 and TRBJ1-2; 8 bases map to TRBD1. Per germline, CDR1 SGHRS and CDR2 YFSETQ. The length of the CDR3 is 14 residues. Germline trimming cut 2 bases from V and 2 bases from J; bases unmatched to any gene: 2. Here the CDR3 DNA reads TGCGCCAGCAGCTTCGGACAGGGCAACTATGGCTACACCTTC. Its protein product is CASSFGQGNYGYTF.